This TCR beta chain is drawn from a study of T cell repertoires in cytomegalovirus infection. Study as a whole: CMV epitopes in the study were HLA-C-restricted (recently identified) and HLA-B-restricted (well studied). Indications came from public TCR beta signatures; they pointed to CMV infection and to a matching HLA type.

TCRdb called the reads again in MiXCR, with one record for every CDR3 protein. The sample contains roughly 170,000 distinct CDR3 sequences, 20% to 25% of which appear only once. The study, taken as a whole, reports: Adding up the frequency of public TCR beta families identified people who carried CMV plus the relevant HLA. In two of eight donors, the top clonotype was HLA-C-restricted CMV-specific.

This clonotype turned up a few times. As yet, its antigen is unknown. CDR3 length: 14 amino acids. V was cut by 3 bases and J by 7 bases, with 10 bases left in between. This TCR derives from a human donor in good health (CMV status not recorded). Some clones in this sample may be carry-over from other donors' samples. The material was CD8+ T cells from cultured PBMCs, obtained from culture after CMV antigen stimulation. The rearrangement links TRBV12-3 or TRBV12-4 to TRBJ1-6; D ambiguous. The CDR3 coding sequence is TGTGCCAGCAGTTTTGGCCTTGGCAATTCACCCCTCCACTTT. This translates into CASSFGLGNSPLHF.